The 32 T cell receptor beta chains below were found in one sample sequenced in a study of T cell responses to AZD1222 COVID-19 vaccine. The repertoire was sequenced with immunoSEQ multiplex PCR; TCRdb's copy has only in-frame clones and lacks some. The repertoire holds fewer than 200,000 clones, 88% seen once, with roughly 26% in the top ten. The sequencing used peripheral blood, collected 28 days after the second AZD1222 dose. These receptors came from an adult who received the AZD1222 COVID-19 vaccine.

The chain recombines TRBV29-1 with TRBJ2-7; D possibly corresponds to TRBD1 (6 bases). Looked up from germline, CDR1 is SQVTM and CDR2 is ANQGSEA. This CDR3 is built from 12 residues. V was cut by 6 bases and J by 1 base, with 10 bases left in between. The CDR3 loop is CSVRTESYEQYF. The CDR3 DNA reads TGCAGCGTGCGGACAGAATCCTACGAGCAGTACTTC.

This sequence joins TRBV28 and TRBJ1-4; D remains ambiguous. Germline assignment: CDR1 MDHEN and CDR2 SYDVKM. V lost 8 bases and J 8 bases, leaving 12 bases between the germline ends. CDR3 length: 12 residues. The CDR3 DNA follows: TGTGCCAGCCTGGCATTAGGGGAAAAACTGTTTTTT. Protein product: CASLALGEKLFF.

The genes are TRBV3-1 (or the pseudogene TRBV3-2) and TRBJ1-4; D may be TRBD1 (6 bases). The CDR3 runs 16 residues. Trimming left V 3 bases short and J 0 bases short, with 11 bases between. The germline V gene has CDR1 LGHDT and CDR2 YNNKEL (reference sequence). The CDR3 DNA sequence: TGTGCCAGCAGCCAGGAACAGGGCTCAACTAATGAAAAACTGTTTTTT. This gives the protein CASSQEQGSTNEKLFF.

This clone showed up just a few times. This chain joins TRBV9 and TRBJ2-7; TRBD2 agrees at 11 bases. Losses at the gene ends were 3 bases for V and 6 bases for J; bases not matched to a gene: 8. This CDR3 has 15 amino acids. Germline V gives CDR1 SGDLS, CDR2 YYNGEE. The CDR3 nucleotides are TGTGCCAGCAGCGGACTCGGGACTAGCGGAAGCGAGCAGTACTTC. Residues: CASSGLGTSGSEQYF.

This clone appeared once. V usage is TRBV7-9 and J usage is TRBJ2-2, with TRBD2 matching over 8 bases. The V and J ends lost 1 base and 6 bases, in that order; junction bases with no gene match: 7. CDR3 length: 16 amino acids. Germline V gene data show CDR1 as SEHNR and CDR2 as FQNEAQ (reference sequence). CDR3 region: CASSLEGLVGAGELFF. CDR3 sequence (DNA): TGTGCCAGCAGCTTAGAGGGACTAGTAGGCGCCGGGGAGCTGTTTTTT. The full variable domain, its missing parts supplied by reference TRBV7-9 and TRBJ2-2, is DTGVSQNPRHKITKRGQNVTFRCDPISEHNRLYWYRQTLGQGPEFLTYFQNEAQLEKSRLLSDRFSAERPKGSFSTLEIQRTEQGDSAMYLCASSLEGLVGAGELFFGEGSRLTVL.

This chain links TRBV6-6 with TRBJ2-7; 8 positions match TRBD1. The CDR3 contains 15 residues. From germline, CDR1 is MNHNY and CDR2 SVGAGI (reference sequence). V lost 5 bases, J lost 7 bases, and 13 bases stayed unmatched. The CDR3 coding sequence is TGTGCCAGCAGTCAGGAGACAGGGGCGTTTGAGGAGCAGTACTTC. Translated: CASSQETGAFEEQYF.

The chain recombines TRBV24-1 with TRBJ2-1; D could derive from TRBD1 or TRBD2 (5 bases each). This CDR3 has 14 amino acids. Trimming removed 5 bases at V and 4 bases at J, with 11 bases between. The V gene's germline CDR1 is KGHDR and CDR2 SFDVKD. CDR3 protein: CATSAPGRYNEQFF. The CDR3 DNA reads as TGTGCCACCAGTGCCCCGGGACGGTACAATGAGCAGTTCTTC.

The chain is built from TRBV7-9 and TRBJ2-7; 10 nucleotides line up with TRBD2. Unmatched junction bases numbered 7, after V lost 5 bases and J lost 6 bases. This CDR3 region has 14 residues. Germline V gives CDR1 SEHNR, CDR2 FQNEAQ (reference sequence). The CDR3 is CASSASGRASEQYF. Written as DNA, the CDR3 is TGTGCCAGCAGCGCCAGCGGGAGGGCCTCCGAGCAGTACTTC. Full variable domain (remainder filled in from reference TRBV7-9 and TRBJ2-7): DTGVSQNPRHKITKRGQNVTFRCDPISEHNRLYWYRQTLGQGPEFLTYFQNEAQLEKSRLLSDRFSAERPKGSFSTLEIQRTEQGDSAMYLCASSASGRASEQYFGPGTRLTVT.

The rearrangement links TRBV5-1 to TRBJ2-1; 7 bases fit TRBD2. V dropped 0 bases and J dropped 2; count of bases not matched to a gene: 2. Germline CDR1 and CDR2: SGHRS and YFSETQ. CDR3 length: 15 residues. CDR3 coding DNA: TGCGCCAGCAGCTTGGTGGCGGGAGCCTACAATGAGCAGTTCTTC. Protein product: CASSLVAGAYNEQFF.

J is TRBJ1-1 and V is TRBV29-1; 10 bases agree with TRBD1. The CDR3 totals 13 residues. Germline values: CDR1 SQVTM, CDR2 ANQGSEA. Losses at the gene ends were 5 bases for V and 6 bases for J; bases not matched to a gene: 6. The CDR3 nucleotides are TGCAGCGTTCGACAGGGGGCTATTCCTGAAGCTTTCTTT. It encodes CSVRQGAIPEAFF. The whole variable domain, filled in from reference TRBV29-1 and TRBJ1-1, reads SAVISQKPSRDICQRGTSLTIQCQVDSQVTMMFWYRQQPGQSLTLIATANQGSEATYESGFVIDKFPISRPNLTFSTLTVSNMSPEDSSIYLCSVRQGAIPEAFFGQGTRLTVV.

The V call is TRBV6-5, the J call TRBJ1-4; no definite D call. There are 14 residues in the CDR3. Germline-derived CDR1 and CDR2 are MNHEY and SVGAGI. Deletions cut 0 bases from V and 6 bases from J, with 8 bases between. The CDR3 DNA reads TGTGCCAGCAGTTACTCGAGGCTAGATGAAAAACTGTTTTTT. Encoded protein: CASSYSRLDEKLFF.

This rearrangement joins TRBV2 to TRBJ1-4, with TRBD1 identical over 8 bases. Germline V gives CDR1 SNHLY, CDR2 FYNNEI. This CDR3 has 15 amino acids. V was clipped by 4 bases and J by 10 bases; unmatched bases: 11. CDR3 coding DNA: TGTGCCAGCAGTGTTAGTCAGGGGGCGCGTGTAAAACTGTTTTTT. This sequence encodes CASSVSQGARVKLFF. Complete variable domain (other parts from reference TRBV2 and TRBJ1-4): EPEVTQTPSHQVTQMGQEVILRCVPISNHLYFYWYRQILGQKVEFLVSFYNNEISEKSEIFDDQFSVERPDGSNFTLKIRSTKLEDSAMYFCASSVSQGARVKLFFGSGTQLSVL.

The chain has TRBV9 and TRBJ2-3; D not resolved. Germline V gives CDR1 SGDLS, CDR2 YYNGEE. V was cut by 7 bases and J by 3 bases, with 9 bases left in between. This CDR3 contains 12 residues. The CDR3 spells CASGRPTDTQYF. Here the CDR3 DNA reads TGTGCCAGCGGCCGTCCAACAGATACGCAGTATTTT.

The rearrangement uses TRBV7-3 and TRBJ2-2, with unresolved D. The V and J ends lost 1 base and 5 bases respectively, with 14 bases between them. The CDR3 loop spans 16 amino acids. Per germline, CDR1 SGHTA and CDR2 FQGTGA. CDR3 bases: TGTGCCAGCAGCTTAAGTCGGGCAGGCGGAACCGGGGAGCTGTTTTTT. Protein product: CASSLSRAGGTGELFF.

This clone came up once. Here the CDR3 reads CSVRFTATDTQYF. The CDR3 DNA reads as TGCAGCGTTCGTTTTACAGCCACAGATACGCAGTATTTT. The genes are TRBV29-1 and TRBJ2-3; no firm D call. V was cut by 5 bases and J by 2 bases, with 11 bases left in between. The CDR3 is 13 amino acids. Germline lookup yields CDR1 SQVTM and CDR2 ANQGSEA.

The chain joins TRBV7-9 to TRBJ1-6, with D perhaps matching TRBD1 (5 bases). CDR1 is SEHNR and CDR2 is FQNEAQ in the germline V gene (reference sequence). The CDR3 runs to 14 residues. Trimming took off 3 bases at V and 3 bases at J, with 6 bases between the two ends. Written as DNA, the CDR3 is TGTGCCAGCAGCTTTGACAGCTATAATTCACCCCTCCACTTT. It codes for CASSFDSYNSPLHF.

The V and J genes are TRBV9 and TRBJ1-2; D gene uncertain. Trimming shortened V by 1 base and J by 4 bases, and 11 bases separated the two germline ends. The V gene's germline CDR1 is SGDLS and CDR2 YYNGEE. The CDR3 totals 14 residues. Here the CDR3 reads CASSVTTEPYGYTF. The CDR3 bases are TGTGCCAGCAGCGTAACCACAGAGCCCTATGGCTACACCTTC. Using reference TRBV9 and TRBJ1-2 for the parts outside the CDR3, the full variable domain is DSGVTQTPKHLITATGQRVTLRCSPRSGDLSVYWYQQSLDQGLQFLIQYYNGEERAKGNILERFSAQQFPDLHSELNLSSLELGDSALYFCASSVTTEPYGYTFGSGTRLTVV.

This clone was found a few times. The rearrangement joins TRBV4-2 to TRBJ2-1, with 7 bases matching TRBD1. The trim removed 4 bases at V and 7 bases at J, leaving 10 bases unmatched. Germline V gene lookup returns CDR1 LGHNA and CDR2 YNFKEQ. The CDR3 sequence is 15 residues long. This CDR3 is CASSRAGDSRNEQFF. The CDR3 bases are TGTGCCAGCAGCCGAGCAGGGGACAGTAGGAATGAGCAGTTCTTC.

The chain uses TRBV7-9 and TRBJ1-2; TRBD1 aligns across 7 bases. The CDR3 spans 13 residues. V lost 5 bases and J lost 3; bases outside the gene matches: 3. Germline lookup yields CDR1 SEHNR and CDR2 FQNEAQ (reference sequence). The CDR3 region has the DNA TGTGCCAGCAGCCCTGGACAGGACTATGGCTACACCTTC. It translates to CASSPGQDYGYTF.

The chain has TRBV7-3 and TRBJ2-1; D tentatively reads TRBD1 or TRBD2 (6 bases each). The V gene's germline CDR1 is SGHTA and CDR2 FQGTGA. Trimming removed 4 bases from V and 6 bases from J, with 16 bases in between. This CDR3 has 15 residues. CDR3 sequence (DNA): TGTGCCAGCAGCTCAAGGGGGACTGGGGCCAATGAGCAGTTCTTC. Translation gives CASSSRGTGANEQFF.

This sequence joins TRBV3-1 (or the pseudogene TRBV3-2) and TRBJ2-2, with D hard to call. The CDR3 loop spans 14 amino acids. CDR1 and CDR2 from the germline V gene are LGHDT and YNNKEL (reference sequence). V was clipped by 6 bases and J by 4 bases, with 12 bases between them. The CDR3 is CASSPQLGTGELFF. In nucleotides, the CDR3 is TGTGCCAGCAGTCCACAACTTGGCACCGGGGAGCTGTTTTTT.

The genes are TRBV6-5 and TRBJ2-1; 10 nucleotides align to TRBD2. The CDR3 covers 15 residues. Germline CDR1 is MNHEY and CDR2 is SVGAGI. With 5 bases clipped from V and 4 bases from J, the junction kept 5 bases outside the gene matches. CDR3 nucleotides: TGTGCCAGCAGTCGTCGGACTAGCGGATACAATGAGCAGTTCTTC. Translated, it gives CASSRRTSGYNEQFF.

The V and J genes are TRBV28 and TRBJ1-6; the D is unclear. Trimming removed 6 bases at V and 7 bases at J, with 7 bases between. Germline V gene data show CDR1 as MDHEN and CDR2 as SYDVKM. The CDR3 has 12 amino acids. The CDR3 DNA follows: TGTGCCAGCAGCTGGATGAATTCACCCCTCCACTTT. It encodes CASSWMNSPLHF.

CDR3 amino acids: CSVEKVGGPSSGANVLTF. The CDR3 DNA is TGCAGCGTTGAAAAGGTGGGAGGGCCGAGCTCTGGGGCCAACGTCCTGACTTTC. The chain uses TRBV29-1 and TRBJ2-6, with 7 positions matching TRBD2. CDR1 is SQVTM, CDR2 ANQGSEA, per germline. The CDR3 is 18 amino acids. V lost 2 bases and J lost 0; bases outside the gene matches: 10.

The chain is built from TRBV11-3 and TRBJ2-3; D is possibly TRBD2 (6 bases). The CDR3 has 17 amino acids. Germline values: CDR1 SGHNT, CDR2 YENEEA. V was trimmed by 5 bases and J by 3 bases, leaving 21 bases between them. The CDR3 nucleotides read TGTGCCAGCAGCCCCCGGACTCCCGGGACTGGGACAGATACGCAGTATTTT. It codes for CASSPRTPGTGTDTQYF.

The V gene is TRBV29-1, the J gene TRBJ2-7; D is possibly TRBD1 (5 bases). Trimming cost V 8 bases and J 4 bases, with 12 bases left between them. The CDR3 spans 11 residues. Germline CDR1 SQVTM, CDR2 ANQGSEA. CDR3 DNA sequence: TGCAGCATGGACATAGGTTACGAGCAGTACTTC. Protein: CSMDIGYEQYF.

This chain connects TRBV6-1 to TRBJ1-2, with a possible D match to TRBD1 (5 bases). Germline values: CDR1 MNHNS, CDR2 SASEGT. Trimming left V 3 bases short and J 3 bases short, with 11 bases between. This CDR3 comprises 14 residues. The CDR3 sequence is CASSDPGTDYGYTF. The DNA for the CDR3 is TGTGCCAGCAGTGACCCCGGGACTGACTATGGCTACACCTTC.

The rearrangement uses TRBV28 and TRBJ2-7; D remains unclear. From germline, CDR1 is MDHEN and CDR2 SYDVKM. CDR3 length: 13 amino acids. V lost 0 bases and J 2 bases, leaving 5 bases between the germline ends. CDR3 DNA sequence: TGTGCCAGCAGTTTATGGGCAGCCTACGAGCAGTACTTC. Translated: CASSLWAAYEQYF.

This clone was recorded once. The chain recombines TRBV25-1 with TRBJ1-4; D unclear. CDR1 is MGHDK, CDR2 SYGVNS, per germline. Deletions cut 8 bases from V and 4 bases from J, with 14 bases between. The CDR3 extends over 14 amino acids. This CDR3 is CASSRPGYNEKLFF. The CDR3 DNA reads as TGTGCCAGCTCACGGCCCGGGTATAATGAAAAACTGTTTTTT. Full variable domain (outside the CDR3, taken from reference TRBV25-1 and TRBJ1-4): EADIYQTPRYLVIGTGKKITLECSQTMGHDKMYWYQQDPGMELHLIHYSYGVNSTEKGDLSSESTVSRIRTEHFPLTLESARPSHTSQYLCASSRPGYNEKLFFGSGTQLSVL.

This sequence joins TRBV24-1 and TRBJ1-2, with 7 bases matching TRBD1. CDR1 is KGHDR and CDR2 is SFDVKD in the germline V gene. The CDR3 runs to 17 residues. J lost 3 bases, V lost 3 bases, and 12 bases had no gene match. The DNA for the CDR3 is TGTGCCACCAGTGATCCATCCCTTAAGACAGGGCACTATGGCTACACCTTC. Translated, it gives CATSDPSLKTGHYGYTF.

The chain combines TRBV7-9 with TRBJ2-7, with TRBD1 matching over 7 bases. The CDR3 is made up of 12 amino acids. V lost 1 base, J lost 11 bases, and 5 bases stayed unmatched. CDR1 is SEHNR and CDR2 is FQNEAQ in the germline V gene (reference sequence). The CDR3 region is CASSLGDRRKYF. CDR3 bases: TGTGCCAGCAGCTTAGGGGACAGACGAAAGTACTTC. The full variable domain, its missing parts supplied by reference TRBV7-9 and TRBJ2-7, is DTGVSQNPRHKITKRGQNVTFRCDPISEHNRLYWYRQTLGQGPEFLTYFQNEAQLEKSRLLSDRFSAERPKGSFSTLEIQRTEQGDSAMYLCASSLGDRRKYFGPGTRLTVT.

The CDR3, as DNA: TGTGCCAGCAGCGTCAACTCCTACGAGCAGTACTTC. It yields the protein CASSVNSYEQYF. The chain carries TRBV28 and TRBJ2-7; D gene unclear. Germline V gene sequence: CDR1 MDHEN, CDR2 SYDVKM. The CDR3 spans 12 residues. V lost 6 bases to trimming and J lost 0 bases, with 6 bases between them. The variable domain in full, with the rest retrieved from reference TRBV28 and TRBJ2-7, is DVKVTQSSRYLVKRTGEKVFLECVQDMDHENMFWYRQDPGLGLRLIYFSYDVKMKEKGDIPEGYSVSREKKERFSLILESASTNQTSMYLCASSVNSYEQYFGPGTRLTVT.